These 22 T cell receptor beta chains were all obtained from the same sample, sequenced in a study of T-cell reconstitution after alpha-beta-depleted transplantation in children. Preparation of the TCRbeta library used unique molecular identifiers. TCRdb redid the calling of the PCR reads with MiXCR, one entry per CDR3 protein. The sample comprises a few hundred thousand distinct CDR3 sequences, approximately 30% of which are singletons, and under 45% rests with the top ten. The sequences come from PBMCs, collected before TCRalphabeta/CD19-depleted stem cell transplant. These receptors came from a boy under two years old with Wiskott-Aldrich syndrome, due to receive a stem cell transplant.

This clonotype showed up just a few times. The chain is built from TRBV5-1 and TRBJ2-7; D gene ambiguous. V was trimmed by 4 bases and J by 0 bases, leaving 11 bases between them. Per the germline V gene, CDR1 is SGHRS and CDR2 is YFSETQ. CDR3 length: 14 amino acids. The CDR3 loop reads CASSADRSSYEQYF. CDR3 nucleotide sequence: TGCGCCAGCAGCGCCGACCGGAGCTCCTACGAGCAGTACTTC.

This clonotype was seen more than once but under ten times. The chain recombines TRBV12-3 or TRBV12-4 with TRBJ2-3; D uncertain. With 3 bases removed from V and 0 bases from J, the gap between germline ends came to 7 bases. This CDR3 comprises 14 residues. Here the CDR3 reads CASSFTRSTDTQYF. The DNA for the CDR3 is TGTGCCAGCAGTTTTACCAGGAGCACAGATACGCAGTATTTT.

This clonotype was picked up a small number of times. The chain carries TRBV20-1 and TRBJ2-1, with D perhaps matching TRBD2 (6 bases). CDR3 length: 14 residues. The germline V and J ends were trimmed by 8 bases and 9 bases, with 23 bases remaining between them. Germline V gene data show CDR1 as DFQATT and CDR2 as SNEGSKA (reference sequence). CDR3 nucleotides: TGCAGTCTAATCCGGGACCAAATCGGGGGTGAGCAGTTCTTC. This sequence encodes CSLIRDQIGGEQFF.

A few counts support this clonotype. CDR3 region: CASSQVTKSDEQFF. CDR3 in DNA: TGTGCCAGCAGCCAAGTAACCAAGTCCGATGAGCAGTTCTTC. V gene TRBV3-1 combines with J gene TRBJ2-1; D is undetermined. The germline gives CDR1 LGHDT, CDR2 YNNKEL (reference sequence). This CDR3 contains 14 residues. Trimming removed 1 base from V and 8 bases from J, with 12 bases in between.

V is TRBV5-1 and J is TRBJ1-5; TRBD1 agrees at 7 bases. CDR1 and CDR2 (germline): SGHRS, YFSETQ. The CDR3 runs to 15 residues. Trimming took 0 bases from V and 4 from J; bases not matched to a gene: 4. The DNA for the CDR3 is TGCGCCAGCAGCTTGGAAGGCAGGGGGAATCAGCCCCAGCATTTT. This encodes CASSLEGRGNQPQHF.

This clonotype was found a few times. The chain combines TRBV3-1 with TRBJ2-1, with TRBD2 matching 7 bases. CDR1 LGHDT and CDR2 YNNKEL come from the germline V gene (reference sequence). CDR3 length equals 14 residues. Trimming cost V 1 base and J 6 bases; bases outside gene matches: 3. CDR3: CASSQVRLANEQFF. The CDR3 bases are TGTGCCAGCAGCCAAGTCCGACTAGCCAATGAGCAGTTCTTC.

This chain uses TRBV29-1 with TRBJ2-6, with TRBD1 matching over 10 bases. Germline V gene lookup returns CDR1 SQVTM and CDR2 ANQGSEA. CDR3 size: 15 residues. With 7 bases clipped from V and 0 bases from J, the junction kept 3 bases outside the gene matches. The DNA of the CDR3 is TGCAGCGCGAGGACAGGGGGCTCTGGGGCCAACGTCCTGACTTTC. Translated, it gives CSARTGGSGANVLTF.

This clonotype was picked up a small number of times. This sequence joins TRBV5-6 and TRBJ2-5, with D unresolved. Between the trimmed V and J ends, which lost 0 bases and 1 base, there was a span of 7 bases. CDR3 size: 14 residues. CDR1 and CDR2 (germline): SGHDT, YYEEEE. CDR3 in amino acids: CASSLDSTQETQYF. The CDR3 nucleotides are TGTGCCAGCAGCTTGGACAGCACCCAAGAGACCCAGTACTTC.

This clonotype was counted a few times. This chain connects TRBV11-2 to TRBJ2-1; TRBD2 matches 9 bases. V lost 6 bases and J lost 10; bases outside the gene matches: 10. CDR3 length: 14 amino acids. Germline CDR1 is SGHAT and CDR2 is FQNNGV. CDR3 coding DNA: TGTGCCAGCAGGGGACTAGCTCGGAATAAAGAGCAGTTCTTC. Encoded protein: CASRGLARNKEQFF.

The chain combines TRBV5-1 with TRBJ2-7, with TRBD2 identical over 8 bases. CDR1 is SGHRS, CDR2 YFSETQ, per germline. J gave up 4 bases and V 0 bases, and 9 bases lay outside the gene matches. This CDR3 contains 16 residues. DNA for the CDR3: TGCGCCAGCAGCTTGGTTGCGAGCGGGAGATTTTACGAGCAGTACTTC. It codes for CASSLVASGRFYEQYF.

This rearrangement joins TRBV5-1 to TRBJ1-2; D remains unclear. Trimming stripped 1 base from V and 5 bases from J, with 12 bases between. The V gene's germline CDR1 is SGHRS and CDR2 YFSETQ. This CDR3 region has 14 residues. The CDR3 DNA is TGCGCCAGCAGCTTGACAGTGGAAATATATGGCTACACCTTC. Amino acids: CASSLTVEIYGYTF.

This chain connects TRBV20-1 to TRBJ2-1, with 8 bases fitting TRBD2. The J segment lost 5 bases and the V segment lost 3 bases, leaving 9 bases of the junction unmatched. There are 15 residues in the CDR3. Germline V lookup: CDR1 DFQATT, CDR2 SNEGSKA (reference sequence). CDR3 bases: TGCAGTGCTAGCGTGGCTAGCGGGTTCAACAATGAGCAGTTCTTC. Translated: CSASVASGFNNEQFF.

The CDR3: CAIGELAGTDTQYF. The CDR3 coding sequence is TGTGCCATCGGAGAACTAGCGGGCACAGATACGCAGTATTTT. The J gene is TRBJ2-3, the V gene TRBV10-3; 8 positions match TRBD2. The J segment lost 1 base and the V segment lost 8 bases, leaving 5 bases of the junction unmatched. The CDR3 covers 14 residues. Germline CDR1 ENHRY, CDR2 SYGVKD.

The J gene is TRBJ2-7, the V gene TRBV10-3; D may be TRBD2 (6 bases). Germline CDR1 is ENHRY and CDR2 is SYGVKD. This CDR3 is built from 14 residues. V lost 2 bases, J lost 1 base, and 9 bases lay in between. The CDR3 nucleotides are TGTGCCATCAGTGAGAGGCGGGGTTCCTACGAGCAGTACTTC. Its protein product is CAISERRGSYEQYF.

This clonotype appeared many times. The rearrangement joins TRBV7-9 to TRBJ1-1; no clear D gene. Germline CDR1 SEHNR, CDR2 FQNEAQ (reference sequence). CDR3 size: 15 residues. V lost 0 bases and J 2 bases, leaving 10 bases between the germline ends. In nucleotides, the CDR3 is TGTGCCAGCAGCTTAGCGAGCAGCAAAAACACTGAAGCTTTCTTT. This translates into CASSLASSKNTEAFF.

CDR3 in DNA: TGTGCCAGCAGCCAAGTTCGGGGTAATCAAGAGACCCAGTACTTC. It is translated as CASSQVRGNQETQYF. The V and J genes are TRBV14 and TRBJ2-5; D may be TRBD2 (5 bases). Between the trimmed V and J ends, which lost 1 base and 2 bases, there was a span of 11 bases. Germline assignment: CDR1 SGHDN and CDR2 FVKESK. This CDR3 has 15 amino acids.

The table lists this clonotype with a few counts. The chain links TRBV9 to TRBJ2-2, with TRBD2 matching 11 bases. Germline V gene sequence: CDR1 SGDLS, CDR2 YYNGEE. The CDR3 covers 17 residues. Trimming took 2 bases from V and 6 from J; bases not matched to a gene: 9. CDR3 DNA: TGTGCCAGCAGCGTCGTACTAGCGGGAGAGGTTCCCGGGGAGCTGTTTTTT. Amino acids: CASSVVLAGEVPGELFF. Complete variable domain (other parts from reference TRBV9 and TRBJ2-2): DSGVTQTPKHLITATGQRVTLRCSPRSGDLSVYWYQQSLDQGLQFLIQYYNGEERAKGNILERFSAQQFPDLHSELNLSSLELGDSALYFCASSVVLAGEVPGELFFGEGSRLTVL.

J is TRBJ1-6 and V is TRBV5-1, with 8 bases aligning to TRBD1. Germline values: CDR1 SGHRS, CDR2 YFSETQ. The ends lost 1 base at V and 7 bases at J; junction bases unmatched: 4. The CDR3 extends over 15 amino acids. CDR3 nucleotides: TGCGCCAGCAGCTTGATCAGGGGGCCGAATTCACCCCTCCACTTT. Its protein product is CASSLIRGPNSPLHF.

This clonotype has ten or more counts. CDR3 DNA sequence: TGCAGTGCGAGGACTAGCGGAACCTACGAGCAGTACTTC. Its translation is CSARTSGTYEQYF. The J gene is TRBJ2-7, the V gene TRBV20-1; 10 bases match TRBD2. The V gene's germline CDR1 is DFQATT and CDR2 SNEGSKA (reference sequence). V lost 6 bases, J lost 2 bases, and 4 bases stayed unmatched. The CDR3 has 13 residues.

This clonotype showed up just a few times. The rearrangement joins TRBV6-1 to TRBJ1-1; D is unresolved. Germline CDR1 and CDR2: MNHNS and SASEGT. Trimming took off 7 bases at V and 1 base at J, with 13 bases between the two ends. This CDR3 is 14 amino acids long. The CDR3 DNA sequence: TGTGCCAGCACCCCCCTCGCGGGGAACACTGAAGCTTTCTTT. Protein: CASTPLAGNTEAFF.

The CDR3 sequence is CATSSGQVDQPQHF. In nucleotides, the CDR3 is TGTGCCACCAGCTCGGGACAGGTAGATCAGCCCCAGCATTTT. V usage is TRBV15 and J usage is TRBJ1-5, with 8 bases identical to TRBD1. J was trimmed by 5 bases and V by 5 bases; bases with no gene match: 5. The germline CDR1 and CDR2 sequences are LNHNV and YYDKDF (reference sequence). The length of the CDR3 is 14 residues.

This chain uses TRBV7-6 with TRBJ1-1, with 8 nucleotides matching TRBD1. Unmatched junction bases numbered 8, after V lost 5 bases and J lost 0 bases. This CDR3 comprises 16 residues. Per germline, CDR1 SGHVS and CDR2 FNYEAQ. CDR3 sequence reads: CASSPARDRLNTEAFF. CDR3 nucleotide sequence: TGTGCCAGCAGCCCAGCTCGGGACAGGCTGAACACTGAAGCTTTCTTT.